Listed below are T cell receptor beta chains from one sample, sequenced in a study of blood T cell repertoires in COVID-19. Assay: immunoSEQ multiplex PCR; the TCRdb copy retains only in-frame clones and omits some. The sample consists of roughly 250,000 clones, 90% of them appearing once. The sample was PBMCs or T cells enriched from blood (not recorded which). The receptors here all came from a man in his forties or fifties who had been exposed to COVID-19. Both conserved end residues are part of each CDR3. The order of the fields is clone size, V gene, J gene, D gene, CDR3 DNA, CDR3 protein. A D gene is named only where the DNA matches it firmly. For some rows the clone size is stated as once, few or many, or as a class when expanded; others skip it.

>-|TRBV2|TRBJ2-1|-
TGTGCCAGCTTCGAAGCGGCCCTCTCCTACAATGAGCAGTTCTTC
CASFEAALSYNEQFF
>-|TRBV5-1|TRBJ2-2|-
TGCGCCAGCAGCTTGTCTGACCTAGGAACCGGGGAGCTGTTTTTT
CASSLSDLGTGELFF
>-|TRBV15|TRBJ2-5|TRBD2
TGTGCCACCAGCAGAGGTAGCGGGAGATATGAGACCCAGTACTTC
CATSRGSGRYETQYF
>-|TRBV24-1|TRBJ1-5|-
TGTGCCACCAGTGATTTGTACACAGGCTCTCTGAATTTT
CATSDLYTGSLNF
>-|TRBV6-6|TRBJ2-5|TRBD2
TGTGCCAGCAGTTTCGGGAGGATGGAGACCCAGTACTTC
CASSFGRMETQYF
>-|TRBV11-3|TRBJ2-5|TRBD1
TGTGCCAGCAGCTTCCACAGGGGTCTACAAGAGACCCAGTACTTC
CASSFHRGLQETQYF
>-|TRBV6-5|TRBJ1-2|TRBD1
TGTGCCAGCAGTTATGAACGGACAGGCTATGGCTACACCTTC
CASSYERTGYGYTF
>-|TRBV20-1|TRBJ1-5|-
TGCAGTGCTAGTAGCCTCAGCAAGGGAGGGCAGCCCCAGCATTTT
CSASSLSKGGQPQHF
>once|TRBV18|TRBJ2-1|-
TGTGCCAGCTCACCACCTAAGAGCGGCAATGAGCAGTTCTTC
CASSPPKSGNEQFF
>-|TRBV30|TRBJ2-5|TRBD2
TGTGCCTGGAGTGCTTTATGGGGGGGAGGACGGGAGACCCAGTACTTC
CAWSALWGGGRETQYF
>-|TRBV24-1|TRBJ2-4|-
TGTGCCACCAGTGACCCGACAGGCCTAGCCAAAAACATTCAGTACTTC
CATSDPTGLAKNIQYF
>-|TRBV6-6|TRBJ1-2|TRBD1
TGTGCCAGCCGCCAAGAGGGGGCTTATGGCTACACCTTC
CASRQEGAYGYTF
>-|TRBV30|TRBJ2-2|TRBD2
TGTGCCTGGACTCTGGACCCAAGTCGGGCGGGAGGGCCATTTAGGACCGGGGAGCTGTTTTTT
CAWTLDPSRAGGPFRTGELFF
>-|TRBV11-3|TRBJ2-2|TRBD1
TGTGCCAGCAGCTTAGATTATGGACAGGGCACCGGGGAGCTGTTTTTT
CASSLDYGQGTGELFF
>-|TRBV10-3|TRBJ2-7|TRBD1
TGTGCCATCAGTGGGACAGGTTATATGGAGCAGTACTTC
CAISGTGYMEQYF
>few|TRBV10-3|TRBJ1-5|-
TGTGCCATCAGTGAGACCGGAGGGCATAGCAATCAGCCCCAGCATTTT
CAISETGGHSNQPQHF